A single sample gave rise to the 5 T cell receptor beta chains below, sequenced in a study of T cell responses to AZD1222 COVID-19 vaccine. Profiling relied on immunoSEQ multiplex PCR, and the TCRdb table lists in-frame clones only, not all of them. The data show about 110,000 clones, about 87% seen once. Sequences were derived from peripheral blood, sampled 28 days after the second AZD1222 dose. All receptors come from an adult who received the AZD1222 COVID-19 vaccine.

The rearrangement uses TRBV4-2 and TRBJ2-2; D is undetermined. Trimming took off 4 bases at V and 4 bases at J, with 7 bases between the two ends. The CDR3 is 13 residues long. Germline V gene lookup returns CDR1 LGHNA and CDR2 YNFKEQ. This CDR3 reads CASSRPSTGELFF. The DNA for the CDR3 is TGTGCCAGCAGCCGACCGTCCACCGGGGAGCTGTTTTTT.

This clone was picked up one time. The CDR3 sequence is CASSLDPDSLMTYEQYF. The CDR3 DNA reads TGTGCCAGCAGCTTAGATCCGGACAGCCTAATGACCTACGAGCAGTACTTC. The V and J genes are TRBV11-3 and TRBJ2-7; the D gene is possibly TRBD1 (6 bases). Germline CDR1 SGHNT, CDR2 YENEEA. The ends were cut back, 0 bases at V and 2 bases at J, with 17 bases in the middle. CDR3 length: 17 residues.

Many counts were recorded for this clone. CDR3 loop: CASSLQSSGNTIYF. For the CDR3, the DNA is TGTGCCAGCAGCCTACAGAGCTCTGGAAACACCATATATTTT. V gene TRBV9 combines with J gene TRBJ1-3, with D uncertain. Germline V gives CDR1 SGDLS, CDR2 YYNGEE. The CDR3 length is 14 residues. Trimming pared 4 bases from V and 0 bases from J, leaving 8 bases between.

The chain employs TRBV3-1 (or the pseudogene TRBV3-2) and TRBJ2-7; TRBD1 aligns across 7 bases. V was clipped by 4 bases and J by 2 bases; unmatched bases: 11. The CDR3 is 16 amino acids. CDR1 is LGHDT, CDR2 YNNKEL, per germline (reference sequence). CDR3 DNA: TGTGCCAGCAGCCTACTGCTGGGGACAGAAACCTACGAGCAGTACTTC. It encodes CASSLLLGTETYEQYF.

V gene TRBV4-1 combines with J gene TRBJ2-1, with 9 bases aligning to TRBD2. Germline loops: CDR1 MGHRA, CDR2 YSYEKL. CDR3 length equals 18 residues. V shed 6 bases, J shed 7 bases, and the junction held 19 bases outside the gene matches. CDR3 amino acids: CASSRTLIAGAGVNEQFF. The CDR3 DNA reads TGCGCCAGCAGTCGGACCCTAATAGCGGGAGCGGGAGTGAATGAGCAGTTCTTC.